What follows describes a single T cell receptor (beta chain). The antigen remains undetermined. The protocol was immunoSEQ multiplex PCR, while the TCRdb copy is restricted to in-frame clones and leaves out a portion. This repertoire shows about 26,000 clones, 70% to 80% found once; its top ten account for roughly a third. The data stem from a study of OX40 agonist ivuxolimab in advanced cancers. Study-wide background: Ivuxolimab doses were 0.01, 0.1, 0.3, 1.5, 3 or 10 mg/kg every 2 weeks. People in dose escalation had one of these cancers: hepatocellular carcinoma, melanoma, renal cell or head and neck cancer. Findings and caveats of the study: Antigen specificity of clonally expanded peripheral T cells was not established. By week 6 at 0.1 to 3.0 mg/kg, blood CD4+ and CD8+ T cells had expanded clonally.

CDR1 SGHDT and CDR2 YYEEEE come from the germline V gene. Trimming shortened V by 0 bases and J by 0 bases, and 7 bases separated the two germline ends. This CDR3 is built from 16 residues. The TCR sequence derives from an adult with an advanced solid tumor such as melanoma, head and neck, liver or kidney cancer. The chain couples TRBV5-6 to TRBJ1-6; D remains ambiguous. Specimen: CD4+ or CD8+ T cells sorted from blood, collected in a trial of the OX40 agonist ivuxolimab. The CDR3 DNA reads as TGTGCCAGCAGCTTGGTGGGAATCTCCTATAATTCACCCCTCCACTTT. Translating gives CASSLVGISYNSPLHF.